The entry below describes one T cell receptor beta chain. The target of this receptor is not known. No qualities accompany the bases; no much larger clone lies one base away. TCRbeta CDR3 regions were amplified from genomic DNA using the immunoSEQ Assay, a bias-controlled multiplex PCR. The authors' pipeline ran thus. Nucleated cell counts per sample were estimated from amplification of reference gene primers within the assay. To quantify the absolute abundance of each unique TCRbeta CDR3 rearrangement, sequence reads were collapsed and filtered. For each sample, productive Simpson clonality was calculated as the square root of Simpson's diversity index over productive rearrangements. TCRdb's version of the immuneACCESS table is confined to in-frame rearrangements and falls short of the full clone set. An unresolved V gene accounts for under half of the shortfall where checked; the remainder is of unknown origin. V and J calls and clone size follow that table, whereas D and trimming were derived from the DNA. The sample table holds roughly 350,000 clones, of which around 87% were seen once. The ten largest clonotypes hold more than 9% of the sample.

One collaborating source in Seattle enrolled patients during active infection and followed them longitudinally through the course of disease. Whole blood was collected in K2EDTA tubes by collaborating institutions according to the institutions' own protocols. For TCRbeta analysis, collaborators shipped samples as frozen whole blood, isolated PBMCs, or DNA extracted from either of those sample types. The CDR3 runs 15 residues from the cysteine to the phenylalanine. Of the read, only the CDR3 DNA is kept; its 45 bases are in frame from base 1. The trim is 4 bases for V and 0 bases for J, with a gap of 10 bases between the germline ends. The germline V gene yields SNHLY for CDR1 and FYNNEI for CDR2. This entry belongs to a study of blood T cell repertoires in COVID-19 (dated by TCRdb to 2019 to 2021). With regard to the full study: Collaborator samples came from the United States, Italy and Spain and covered acute and convalescent phases of COVID-19. The prospective study material was composed of cDNA or gDNA derived from T cells, B-cell-depleted T cells, or PBMCs. The repertoires were released in a freely available public database intended as a resource for research on the immune response to SARS-CoV-2. The sample metadata nearly always contained a de-identified subject ID, COVID-19 status, age in years and sex. Samples came from the ongoing ImmuneRACE study (first 160 participants) plus 1,254 subjects from 6 global collaborators. Deeply sampled blood TCRbeta repertoires from subjects exposed to, actively infected with, or recovered from COVID-19 were included in the dataset. HLA class I and class II types, where available, came from metadata supplied by the sample provider rather than from assay-based typing. Here is what the overall study found, with its caveats: How much clinical and demographic metadata was included differed by source and by participant, and the metadata was provided uncurated.

The receptor comes from a woman in her 30s with COVID-19, enrolled during active disease. The V gene is TRBV2 and the J gene is TRBJ2-1, with no D gene named confidently. The sample comprised peripheral blood. The nucleotide sequence is TGTGCCAGCAGTGGACGAGCGAGCTCCTACAATGAGCAGTTCTTC. This sequence encodes CASSGRASSYNEQFF. With the rest looked up from the reference TRBV2 and TRBJ2-1 genes rather than sequenced, the full variable domain is EPEVTQTPSHQVTQMGQEVILRCVPISNHLYFYWYRQILGQKVEFLVSFYNNEISEKSEIFDDQFSVERPDGSNFTLKIRSTKLEDSAMYFCASSGRASSYNEQFFGPGTRLTVL.